These T cell receptor beta chains were read from a single sample in a study of cytomegalovirus exposure and HLA in healthy donors. Sequencing used immunoSEQ multiplex PCR; TCRdb keeps in-frame clones, though not all of them. The data hold more than 85,000 clones, with around four fifths observed a single time. Sample: PBMCs. Receptor source: a man between 40 and 49 years old in good health and CMV-seronegative. The CDR3 runs from the conserved cysteine through the conserved F or W. The order of the fields is D gene, V gene, J gene, clone size, CDR3 protein, CDR3 DNA. D genes are given only for firm matches. Rows may omit the clone size; those that give it use once, few, many or a size class.

D: .
V: TRBV19
J: TRBJ2-7
size: .
CDR3: CASSIQGSSYEQYF
DNA: TGTGCCAGTAGTATTCAGGGGTCCTCCTACGAGCAGTACTTC

D: .
V: TRBV5-1
J: TRBJ2-7
size: .
CDR3: CASSFKDRLPSYEQYF
DNA: TGCGCCAGCAGCTTTAAAGACAGGCTCCCCTCCTACGAGCAGTACTTC

D: .
V: TRBV15
J: TRBJ1-5
size: .
CDR3: CATSRESQGYQPQHF
DNA: TGTGCCACCAGCAGAGAATCACAGGGATATCAGCCCCAGCATTTT

D: TRBD1
V: TRBV2
J: TRBJ1-4
size: .
CDR3: CASSEGGGLGEKLFF
DNA: TGTGCCAGCAGTGAAGGAGGGGGCTTGGGAGAAAAACTGTTTTTT

D: .
V: TRBV10-2
J: TRBJ1-1
size: once
CDR3: CASSITDNTEAFF
DNA: TGCGCCAGCAGCATAACTGATAACACTGAAGCTTTCTTT

D: .
V: TRBV14
J: TRBJ1-4
size: .
CDR3: CASSQGSTSTGGEKLFF
DNA: TGTGCCAGCAGCCAAGGAAGTACTTCGACGGGGGGAGAAAAACTGTTTTTT

D: .
V: TRBV5-1
J: TRBJ1-2
size: .
CDR3: CASSLEGRRSYGYTF
DNA: TGCGCCAGCAGCTTGGAGGGGCGGCGTAGCTATGGCTACACCTTC

D: TRBD2
V: TRBV10-3
J: TRBJ2-6
size: few
CDR3: CAIEAGGFSGANVLTF
DNA: TGTGCCATCGAGGCCGGGGGGTTCTCTGGGGCCAACGTCCTGACTTTC

D: .
V: TRBV19
J: TRBJ1-3
size: .
CDR3: CASGTGSSGNTIYF
DNA: TGTGCCAGCGGAACAGGGAGCTCTGGAAACACCATATATTTT

D: TRBD1
V: TRBV27
J: TRBJ1-2
size: .
CDR3: CASRINRGPNYGYTF
DNA: TGTGCCAGCAGGATAAACAGGGGGCCTAACTATGGCTACACCTTC

D: .
V: TRBV10-3
J: TRBJ1-2
size: .
CDR3: CAITPSPQGDYGYTF
DNA: TGTGCCATCACCCCCTCCCCACAGGGAGACTATGGCTACACCTTC

D: TRBD2
V: TRBV5-1
J: TRBJ2-7
size: .
CDR3: CASSLDYQRGGREQYF
DNA: TGCGCCAGCAGCTTGGATTATCAGCGGGGGGGCCGGGAGCAGTACTTC

D: .
V: TRBV18
J: TRBJ2-7
size: .
CDR3: CASSHGGGLLSEQYF
DNA: TGTGCCAGCTCACATGGGGGGGGGCTACTCTCCGAGCAGTACTTC

D: .
V: TRBV2
J: TRBJ2-7
size: .
CDR3: CASSVHRETYEQYF
DNA: TGTGCCAGCAGTGTCCACAGGGAGACCTACGAGCAGTACTTC

D: TRBD2
V: TRBV7-2
J: TRBJ2-3
size: .
CDR3: CASSFVAGDTQYF
DNA: TGTGCCAGCAGCTTTGTAGCGGGAGATACGCAGTATTTT

D: .
V: TRBV19
J: TRBJ1-1
size: .
CDR3: CASKKQGAMNTEAFF
DNA: TGTGCCAGCAAAAAACAGGGTGCGATGAACACTGAAGCTTTCTTT

D: TRBD2
V: TRBV27
J: TRBJ2-4
size: .
CDR3: CASIAGGRRYF
DNA: TGTGCCAGCATAGCGGGGGGCCGCAGGTACTTC

D: .
V: TRBV5-1
J: TRBJ2-3
size: once
CDR3: CASSSRQGGDTQYF
DNA: TGCGCCAGCAGCTCAAGGCAGGGTGGCGATACGCAGTATTTT

D: TRBD1
V: TRBV27
J: TRBJ1-5
size: .
CDR3: CASSHTGGNQPQHF
DNA: TGTGCCAGCAGTCATACAGGGGGCAATCAGCCCCAGCATTTT

D: .
V: TRBV5-1
J: TRBJ2-2
size: .
CDR3: CASSRGQIQAGELFF
DNA: TGCGCCAGCAGCCGCGGACAGATCCAGGCCGGGGAGCTGTTTTTT

D: TRBD2
V: TRBV19
J: TRBJ2-2
size: .
CDR3: CASSIVRTGGTGELFF
DNA: TGTGCCAGTAGTATAGTTCGAACGGGAGGGACCGGGGAGCTGTTTTTT

D: TRBD1
V: TRBV27
J: TRBJ2-2
size: .
CDR3: CASSRQGGNTGELFF
DNA: TGTGCCAGCAGTCGACAGGGGGGAAACACCGGGGAGCTGTTTTTT

D: TRBD1
V: TRBV19
J: TRBJ1-1
size: .
CDR3: CASSGDRGRVTEAFF
DNA: TGTGCCAGTAGTGGAGACAGGGGGCGCGTCACTGAAGCTTTCTTT

D: .
V: TRBV30
J: TRBJ2-1
size: .
CDR3: CAWSLSPADNEQFF
DNA: TGTGCCTGGAGCTTGAGTCCAGCGGACAATGAGCAGTTCTTC

D: TRBD2
V: TRBV13
J: TRBJ2-5
size: .
CDR3: CASSTISGAETQYF
DNA: TGTGCCAGCAGCACTATTAGCGGGGCAGAGACCCAGTACTTC

D: TRBD1
V: TRBV7-9
J: TRBJ1-4
size: .
CDR3: CASSSAGTGGEKLFF
DNA: TGTGCCAGCAGCTCCGCGGGGACAGGAGGGGAAAAACTGTTTTTT

D: .
V: TRBV12-5
J: TRBJ1-2
size: .
CDR3: CASGPLGLGYTF
DNA: TGTGCTAGTGGCCCATTGGGACTGGGCTACACCTTC

D: TRBD2
V: TRBV9
J: TRBJ2-1
size: .
CDR3: CASSVEGTSAHEQFF
DNA: TGTGCCAGCAGCGTAGAAGGGACTAGCGCACATGAGCAGTTCTTC

D: TRBD1
V: TRBV7-9
J: TRBJ1-1
size: .
CDR3: CASRMDRMNTEAFF
DNA: TGTGCCAGCAGAATGGACAGGATGAACACTGAAGCTTTCTTT

D: .
V: TRBV9
J: TRBJ2-7
size: .
CDR3: CASSVGEARTYEQYF
DNA: TGTGCCAGCAGCGTAGGTGAAGCCCGAACCTACGAGCAGTACTTC

D: .
V: TRBV9
J: TRBJ1-3
size: .
CDR3: CASNQGNSGNTIYF
DNA: TGTGCCAGCAACCAGGGAAACTCTGGAAACACCATATATTTT

D: TRBD1
V: TRBV10-3
J: TRBJ1-6
size: .
CDR3: CATSGTGDSPLHF
DNA: TGTGCCACCTCCGGGACAGGGGATTCACCCCTCCACTTT

D: .
V: TRBV7-2
J: TRBJ1-4
size: .
CDR3: CASSTQPRGGNEKLFF
DNA: TGTGCCAGCAGCACCCAACCCCGGGGGGGGAATGAAAAACTGTTTTTT

D: .
V: TRBV21-1
J: TRBJ2-1
size: .
CDR3: CASSKETPVLAGPLGNEQFF
DNA: TGTGCCAGCAGCAAAGAAACCCCCGTCCTAGCGGGGCCCCTCGGCAATGAGCAGTTCTTC

D: TRBD2
V: TRBV27
J: TRBJ2-7
size: .
CDR3: CASSGIGGVGEQYF
DNA: TGTGCCAGCAGTGGGATCGGGGGGGTTGGGGAGCAGTACTTC

D: TRBD1
V: TRBV9
J: TRBJ1-1
size: .
CDR3: CASSVEGQGGTEAFF
DNA: TGTGCCAGCAGCGTAGAAGGGCAGGGGGGCACTGAAGCTTTCTTT

D: TRBD1
V: TRBV5-5
J: TRBJ1-5
size: .
CDR3: CASSLSPGQGKGQPQHF
DNA: TGTGCCAGCAGCTTATCACCGGGACAGGGAAAGGGACAGCCCCAGCATTTT

D: .
V: TRBV25-1
J: TRBJ1-2
size: .
CDR3: CASSESSGYYGYTF
DNA: TGTGCCAGCAGTGAATCTTCGGGGTACTATGGCTACACCTTC

D: TRBD1
V: TRBV5-6
J: TRBJ2-1
size: .
CDR3: CASSVGTGLFYNEQFF
DNA: TGTGCCAGCAGCGTTGGGACAGGTCTTTTCTACAATGAGCAGTTCTTC

D: .
V: TRBV9
J: TRBJ2-7
size: .
CDR3: CASSGGVEQYF
DNA: TGTGCCAGCAGCGGGGGGGTCGAGCAGTACTTC

D: .
V: TRBV27
J: TRBJ2-5
size: .
CDR3: CASRGARGLHF
DNA: TGTGCCAGCAGGGGGGCCAGGGGCCTGCACTTC

D: .
V: TRBV7-2
J: TRBJ1-1
size: .
CDR3: CASSLKWEGAEAFF
DNA: TGTGCCAGCAGCTTGAAGTGGGAGGGGGCTGAAGCTTTCTTT

D: TRBD2
V: TRBV6-5
J: TRBJ2-1
size: .
CDR3: CASRVTSASYNEQFF
DNA: TGTGCCAGCAGGGTAACTAGCGCCAGCTACAATGAGCAGTTCTTC

D: .
V: TRBV2
J: TRBJ2-3
size: .
CDR3: CASSRSEDTQYF
DNA: TGTGCCAGCAGCCGATCCGAGGATACGCAGTATTTT

D: TRBD2
V: TRBV5-1
J: TRBJ2-5
size: .
CDR3: CASSIDGGVEETQYF
DNA: TGCGCCAGCAGCATCGACGGGGGGGTCGAAGAGACCCAGTACTTC

D: .
V: TRBV5-8
J: TRBJ2-7
size: .
CDR3: CASRARGTYEQYF
DNA: TGTGCCAGCAGGGCCCGCGGAACCTACGAGCAGTACTTC

D: .
V: TRBV6-5
J: TRBJ1-1
size: .
CDR3: CASSLQGETEAFF
DNA: TGTGCCAGCAGTTTACAGGGTGAGACTGAAGCTTTCTTT